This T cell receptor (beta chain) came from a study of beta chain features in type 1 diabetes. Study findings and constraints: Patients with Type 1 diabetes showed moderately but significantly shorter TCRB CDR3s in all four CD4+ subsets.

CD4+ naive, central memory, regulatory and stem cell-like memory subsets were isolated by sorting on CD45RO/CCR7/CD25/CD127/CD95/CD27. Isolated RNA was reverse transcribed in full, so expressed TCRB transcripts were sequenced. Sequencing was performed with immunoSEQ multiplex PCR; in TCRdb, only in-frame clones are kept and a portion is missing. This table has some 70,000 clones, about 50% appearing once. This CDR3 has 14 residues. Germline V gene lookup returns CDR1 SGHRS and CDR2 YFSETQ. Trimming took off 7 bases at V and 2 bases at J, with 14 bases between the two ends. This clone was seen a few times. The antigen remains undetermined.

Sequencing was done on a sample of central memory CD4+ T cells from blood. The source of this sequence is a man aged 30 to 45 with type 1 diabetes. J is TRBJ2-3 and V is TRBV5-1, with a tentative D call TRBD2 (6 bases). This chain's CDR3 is CASSTGGSTDTQYF. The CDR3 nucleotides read TGCGCCAGCTCAACCGGGGGATCCACAGATACGCAGTATTTT.